The 24 T cell receptor beta chains given below trace back to one sample, sequenced in a study of control samples from healthy donors and cancer patients. The table came from immunoSEQ multiplex PCR; TCRdb's copy has only in-frame clones and leaves some out. The sample includes 100,000 to 120,000 clones, just under 85% of them seen just once. Sequencing input: blood. These receptors were obtained from a man between 18 and 29 years old in good health.

The chain employs TRBV9 and TRBJ2-3; TRBD1 aligns across 11 bases. Germline CDR1 SGDLS, CDR2 YYNGEE. J was trimmed by 0 bases and V by 3 bases; bases with no gene match: 12. This CDR3 comprises 19 residues. CDR3 in amino acids: CASSGTRDRGYTSTDTQYF. The CDR3 nucleotides read TGTGCCAGCAGCGGAACCCGGGACAGGGGGTACACTAGCACAGATACGCAGTATTTT.

J is TRBJ1-2 and V is TRBV9; the D gene is possibly TRBD1 (6 bases). CDR1 is SGDLS, CDR2 YYNGEE, per germline. Trimming cost V 0 bases and J 6 bases, with 9 bases left between them. The CDR3 sequence is 13 residues long. DNA for the CDR3: TGTGCCAGCAGCGTAGAGGGGGTGAATGGCTACACCTTC. It is translated as CASSVEGVNGYTF.

This chain uses TRBV11-3 with TRBJ2-2; D gene unclear. Trimming pared 5 bases from V and 4 bases from J, leaving 5 bases between. Per the germline V gene, CDR1 is SGHNT and CDR2 is YENEEA. The CDR3 has 12 residues. In DNA form, the CDR3 reads TGTGCCAGCAGCCCCCCCACCGGGGAGCTGTTTTTT. Encoded protein: CASSPPTGELFF.

The chain recombines TRBV19 with TRBJ2-2; 12 bases fit TRBD2. This CDR3 contains 17 residues. Germline CDR1 LNHDA, CDR2 SQIVND (reference sequence). Trimming cost V 3 bases and J 2 bases; bases outside gene matches: 4. The CDR3 region is CASSIASGGVNTGELFF. In DNA form, the CDR3 reads TGTGCCAGTAGTATTGCTAGCGGGGGGGTCAACACCGGGGAGCTGTTTTTT.

J is TRBJ1-1 and V is TRBV5-5; D is perhaps TRBD1 (5 bases). The V gene's germline CDR1 is SGHKS and CDR2 YYEKEE (reference sequence). The CDR3 contains 13 residues. Deletions cut 6 bases from V and 3 bases from J, with 12 bases between. CDR3 DNA sequence: TGTGCCAGCACCGAGGGGTCACACACTGAAGCTTTCTTT. Translation gives CASTEGSHTEAFF.

This chain joins TRBV11-2 and TRBJ2-7, with TRBD1 matching 11 bases. The CDR3 is made up of 13 amino acids. Germline values: CDR1 SGHAT, CDR2 FQNNGV. The trim removed 1 base at V and 10 bases at J, leaving 3 bases unmatched. The CDR3, as DNA: TGTGCCAGCAGCTTAGGAGGGACAGGGGGACAGTACGTC. Encoded protein: CASSLGGTGGQYV.

Concerning this clone itself: Different DNA sequences within this sample yield the same CDR3. The chain employs TRBV19 and TRBJ2-3; maybe TRBD1 (6 bases). CDR3 length: 13 amino acids. CDR1 is LNHDA, CDR2 SQIVND, per germline (reference sequence). V dropped 4 bases and J dropped 4 bases, with 9 bases sitting between them. As DNA, the CDR3 is TGTGCCAGTAGTAGGGGGCTGGCAGATACGCAGTATTTT. Protein sequence: CASSRGLADTQYF.

The V call is TRBV30, the J call TRBJ2-1; no clear D. V lost 5 bases, J lost 10 bases, and 12 bases lay in between. Per the germline V gene, CDR1 is GTSNPN and CDR2 is SVGIG (reference sequence). The CDR3 loop spans 11 amino acids. CDR3 sequence reads: CAWGAMGEQFF. The CDR3 coding sequence is TGTGCCTGGGGTGCGATGGGAGAGCAGTTCTTC.

This sequence joins TRBV4-2 and TRBJ2-3, with 14 bases that match TRBD2. The CDR3 length is 18 residues. Germline CDR1 is LGHNA and CDR2 is YNFKEQ. J gave up 5 bases and V 4 bases, and 11 bases lay outside the gene matches. CDR3 coding DNA: TGTGCCAGCAGCCCTCGACTAGCGGGGGGGCACGTGGAAGATACGCAGTATTTT. As protein: CASSPRLAGGHVEDTQYF.

The rearrangement uses TRBV18 and TRBJ1-5; D is undetermined. Germline V gene lookup returns CDR1 KGHSH and CDR2 LQKENI. V was cut by 6 bases and J by 2 bases, with 8 bases left in between. The CDR3 extends over 13 amino acids. In nucleotides, the CDR3 is TGTGCCAGCTCCGAGGCAGGCAATCAGCCCCAGCATTTT. The encoded protein is CASSEAGNQPQHF.

This clone is a singleton in its sample. This chain joins TRBV2 and TRBJ2-1; 8 bases line up with TRBD1. Unmatched junction bases numbered 6, after V lost 8 bases and J lost 0 bases. The CDR3 has 15 residues. Per germline, CDR1 SNHLY and CDR2 FYNNEI. The CDR3 DNA is TGTGCCAGCGGCGACAGGGGCACCTCCTACAATGAGCAGTTCTTC. Translating it yields CASGDRGTSYNEQFF.

V usage is TRBV3-1 (or the pseudogene TRBV3-2) and J usage is TRBJ1-6; weak D call: TRBD1 (5 bases). Germline V gene sequence: CDR1 LGHDT, CDR2 YNNKEL (reference sequence). V shed 3 bases and J shed 6 bases, with 12 bases lying between them. This CDR3 contains 15 residues. CDR3 sequence: CASSHPQGVNSPLHF. The CDR3 DNA follows: TGTGCCAGCAGCCATCCACAAGGGGTTAATTCACCCCTCCACTTT.

This chain connects TRBV27 to TRBJ1-2; TRBD1 is a possible D gene (5 bases). Germline V gene lookup returns CDR1 MNHEY and CDR2 SMNVEV (reference sequence). This CDR3 has 17 residues. Trimming removed 2 bases from V and 2 bases from J, with 18 bases in between. CDR3 sequence reads: CASSLVVGGDGNYGYTF. The CDR3 DNA is TGTGCCAGCAGTTTAGTGGTCGGAGGGGACGGAAACTATGGCTACACCTTC.

By share, this clone ranks as medium-sized. This chain joins TRBV12-3 or TRBV12-4 and TRBJ1-2; 10 bases align to TRBD1. V gave up 7 bases and J gave up 8 bases; unmatched junction bases: 7. The CDR3 covers 13 residues. CDR3 protein: CASTGDRGQGYTF. As DNA, the CDR3 is TGTGCCAGCACTGGGGACAGGGGACAGGGCTACACCTTC.

The rearrangement uses TRBV30 and TRBJ2-1, with unresolved D. The CDR3 loop spans 14 amino acids. The V end was cut by 4 bases, the J end by 4 bases, with 14 bases between. Looked up from germline, CDR1 is GTSNPN and CDR2 is SVGIG (reference sequence). In nucleotides, the CDR3 is TGTGCCTGGACCCCTGGGCGGTATTACAATGAGCAGTTCTTC. It yields the protein CAWTPGRYYNEQFF. The complete variable domain, with remaining parts taken from reference TRBV30 and TRBJ2-1, reads SQTIHQWPATLVQPVGSPLSLECTVEGTSNPNLYWYRQAAGRGLQLLFYSVGIGQISSEVPQNLSASRPQDRQFILSSKKLLLSDSGFYLCAWTPGRYYNEQFFGPGTRLTVL.

This chain links TRBV28 with TRBJ1-5, with D possibly matching TRBD1 (5 bases). Looked up from germline, CDR1 is MDHEN and CDR2 is SYDVKM. V was shortened by 4 bases and J by 1 base, with 11 bases between the two germline ends. This CDR3 comprises 15 residues. As DNA, the CDR3 is TGTGCCAGCAGTTATGGGGGAGGGAGCAATCAGCCCCAGCATTTT. Amino acid sequence: CASSYGGGSNQPQHF.

The CDR3 is CASSLKGGGEKLFF. CDR3 nucleotide sequence: TGTGCCAGCAGCTTAAAGGGAGGGGGTGAAAAACTGTTTTTT. V is TRBV7-2 and J is TRBJ1-4, with D possibly TRBD1 on 6 matching bases. This CDR3 spans 14 amino acids. The germline V gene encodes CDR1 SGHTA and CDR2 FQGNSA. Trimming pared 2 bases from V and 7 bases from J, leaving 11 bases between.

This chain connects TRBV4-3 to TRBJ2-1; TRBD2 might be the D (6 bases). Germline values: CDR1 LGHNA, CDR2 YSLEER. Deletions cut 4 bases from V and 4 bases from J, with 17 bases between. The CDR3 is made up of 16 amino acids. CDR3 sequence reads: CASSLRRDAGYNEQFF. CDR3 in DNA: TGCGCCAGCAGCCTTCGGAGGGATGCGGGTTACAATGAGCAGTTCTTC.

A few counts support this clone. At the DNA level, this CDR3 is encoded by other sequences in the same sample as well. This sequence joins TRBV7-2 and TRBJ2-7, with D possibly TRBD1 on 5 matching bases. Germline CDR1 and CDR2: SGHTA and FQGNSA. V lost 1 base and J lost 1, with 11 bases in between. CDR3 length: 15 amino acids. CDR3 loop: CASSLDWGLSYEQYF. In DNA, the CDR3 is TGTGCCAGCAGCTTAGATTGGGGCCTTTCCTACGAGCAGTACTTC.

The V and J genes are TRBV5-6 and TRBJ1-6; possibly TRBD1 for D (5 bases). Between the trimmed V and J ends, which lost 2 bases and 9 bases, there was a span of 15 bases. CDR3 length equals 15 residues. Germline CDR1 SGHDT, CDR2 YYEEEE. The CDR3 DNA reads as TGTGCCAGCAGCTTCGGGACCTTTGGTCGTTCACCCCTCCACTTT. It translates to CASSFGTFGRSPLHF.

The chain carries TRBV19 and TRBJ1-5; D might be TRBD1 (5 bases). Trimming removed 5 bases from V and 2 bases from J, with 10 bases in between. The germline gives CDR1 LNHDA, CDR2 SQIVND (reference sequence). The CDR3 is made up of 14 amino acids. The CDR3 spells CASSAGTRNQPQHF. The DNA for the CDR3 is TGTGCCAGTAGTGCCGGGACCCGCAATCAGCCCCAGCATTTT.

This clone has a handful of counts. This chain links TRBV18 with TRBJ1-6; TRBD1 agrees at 7 bases. Per the germline V gene, CDR1 is KGHSH and CDR2 is LQKENI. This CDR3 is 14 amino acids long. V lost 6 bases and J lost 8; bases outside the gene matches: 7. CDR3 sequence (DNA): TGTGCCAGCTCTCCATCCAGGGGGGATTCACCCCTCCACTTT. It yields the protein CASSPSRGDSPLHF.

The gene calls are TRBV19 and TRBJ1-1; weak D call: TRBD1 (6 bases). The length of the CDR3 is 12 residues. Germline V gene sequence: CDR1 LNHDA, CDR2 SQIVND (reference sequence). V lost 10 bases, J lost 3 bases, and 12 bases lay in between. DNA for the CDR3: TGTGCCACCGCGACAGGCTACACTGAAGCTTTCTTT. Its protein product is CATATGYTEAFF.

The J gene is TRBJ1-2, the V gene TRBV6-5, with D unclear. The V gene lost 0 bases and the J gene lost 8 bases, with 16 bases spanning the gap. This CDR3 is 15 amino acids long. The germline gives CDR1 MNHEY, CDR2 SVGAGI. This CDR3 reads CASSYSRYSTGGYTF. The CDR3 DNA is TGTGCCAGCAGTTACTCGAGATACAGTACGGGAGGCTACACCTTC.